This is a list of T cell receptor beta chains from one sample in a study of follicular helper T cells after annual influenza vaccination. TCRdb keeps only in-frame clones here, not all; method: immunoSEQ multiplex PCR. The sample includes around 10,000 clones, over 75% of them seen just once. Here the sequenced sample was CXCR5+ CD38- circulating T follicular helper cells from blood, taken on the day of influenza vaccination. These receptors all come from an adult who received the influenza vaccine. CDR3s include the opening cysteine and the closing phenylalanine or tryptophan. A D gene is named only where the DNA matches it firmly. Not all rows give a size; the values are once, few, many and, for expanded clones, a class.

clone_size: NA; j_call: TRBJ2-5; d_call: NA; v_call: TRBV7-6; cdr3_aa: CASSLVGGSHDF; cdr3_nt: TGTGCCAGCAGCTTAGTCGGCGGATCGCACGACTTC
clone_size: NA; j_call: TRBJ2-7; d_call: TRBD2; v_call: TRBV7-2; cdr3_aa: CASSLGGRVLDEQYF; cdr3_nt: TGTGCCAGCAGCTTAGGAGGGAGGGTCCTCGACGAGCAGTACTTC
clone_size: NA; j_call: TRBJ2-7; d_call: NA; v_call: TRBV28; cdr3_aa: CATLHGTPPYEQYF; cdr3_nt: TGTGCCACCCTTCACGGAACCCCCCCCTACGAGCAGTACTTC
clone_size: NA; j_call: TRBJ2-3; d_call: NA; v_call: TRBV15; cdr3_aa: CATSRGLGDTQYF; cdr3_nt: TGTGCCACCAGCAGAGGGCTAGGAGATACGCAGTATTTT
clone_size: NA; j_call: TRBJ1-5; d_call: NA; v_call: TRBV7-2; cdr3_aa: CASSPQVNLPQHF; cdr3_nt: TGTGCCAGCAGCCCGCAGGTGAATCTACCCCAGCATTTT
clone_size: NA; j_call: TRBJ2-5; d_call: NA; v_call: TRBV19; cdr3_aa: CASSTTGNRGTQYF; cdr3_nt: TGTGCCAGTAGTACTACAGGGAACCGGGGGACCCAGTACTTC
clone_size: NA; j_call: TRBJ1-5; d_call: NA; v_call: TRBV28; cdr3_aa: CASSWGFNQPQHF; cdr3_nt: TGTGCCAGCAGTTGGGGTTTCAATCAGCCCCAGCATTTT
clone_size: NA; j_call: TRBJ2-7; d_call: NA; v_call: TRBV28; cdr3_aa: CASRRGGEQYF; cdr3_nt: TGTGCCAGCAGGAGAGGGGGGGAGCAGTACTTC
clone_size: NA; j_call: TRBJ2-1; d_call: TRBD2; v_call: TRBV5-8; cdr3_aa: CASGRGLAGVREQFF; cdr3_nt: TGTGCCAGCGGCCGAGGACTAGCGGGAGTACGCGAGCAGTTCTTC
clone_size: NA; j_call: TRBJ2-5; d_call: NA; v_call: TRBV18; cdr3_aa: CASSPGNQETQYF; cdr3_nt: TGTGCCAGCTCACCAGGGAATCAAGAGACCCAGTACTTC
clone_size: NA; j_call: TRBJ1-1; d_call: NA; v_call: TRBV29-1; cdr3_aa: CSVEAPGTEAFF; cdr3_nt: TGCAGCGTTGAGGCCCCGGGCACTGAAGCTTTCTTT
clone_size: once; j_call: TRBJ2-5; d_call: TRBD2; v_call: TRBV7-9; cdr3_aa: CASSSDTRTSGQETQYF; cdr3_nt: TGTGCCAGCAGCTCGGATACTCGGACTAGCGGGCAAGAGACCCAGTACTTC
clone_size: NA; j_call: TRBJ2-5; d_call: TRBD2; v_call: TRBV7-2; cdr3_aa: CASSPGLAGVRETQYF; cdr3_nt: TGTGCCAGCAGCCCGGGACTAGCGGGAGTAAGGGAGACCCAGTACTTC
clone_size: NA; j_call: TRBJ1-3; d_call: TRBD1; v_call: TRBV7-7; cdr3_aa: CASSKSTGSGNTIYF; cdr3_nt: TGTGCTAGCAGCAAGTCGACAGGGTCTGGAAACACCATATATTTT
clone_size: NA; j_call: TRBJ2-3; d_call: NA; v_call: TRBV5-1; cdr3_aa: CASSPSTGTDTQYF; cdr3_nt: TGCGCCAGCAGCCCTTCAACAGGCACAGATACGCAGTATTTT
clone_size: NA; j_call: TRBJ2-7; d_call: TRBD1; v_call: TRBV28; cdr3_aa: CASSPLGQGPIEQYF; cdr3_nt: TGTGCCAGCAGCCCACTCGGACAGGGGCCCATCGAGCAGTACTTC
clone_size: NA; j_call: TRBJ1-4; d_call: NA; v_call: TRBV5-1; cdr3_aa: CASSLAGTLSNEKLFF; cdr3_nt: TGCGCCAGCAGCTTGGCCGGGACGCTCTCTAATGAAAAACTGTTTTTT
clone_size: NA; j_call: TRBJ2-1; d_call: NA; v_call: TRBV18; cdr3_aa: CASSPGIGSGNEQFF; cdr3_nt: TGTGCCAGCTCACCAGGGATCGGATCGGGCAATGAGCAGTTCTTC
clone_size: NA; j_call: TRBJ1-2; d_call: NA; v_call: TRBV10-3; cdr3_aa: CAITRDTSYPYGYTF; cdr3_nt: TGTGCCATCACCCGGGACACATCATACCCGTATGGCTACACCTTC
clone_size: NA; j_call: TRBJ2-7; d_call: TRBD2; v_call: TRBV27; cdr3_aa: CASSFRGTSGYEQYF; cdr3_nt: TGTGCCAGCAGTTTCCGCGGGACTAGCGGGTACGAGCAGTACTTC
clone_size: few; j_call: TRBJ2-1; d_call: TRBD1; v_call: TRBV7-9; cdr3_aa: CASSRDRDYNEQFF; cdr3_nt: TGTGCCAGCAGCCGGGACAGGGACTACAATGAGCAGTTCTTC
clone_size: NA; j_call: TRBJ1-4; d_call: NA; v_call: TRBV28; cdr3_aa: CASSRQRRYATNEKLFF; cdr3_nt: TGTGCCAGCAGCCGACAACGACGATATGCAACTAATGAAAAACTGTTTTTT
clone_size: NA; j_call: TRBJ2-1; d_call: NA; v_call: TRBV5-5; cdr3_aa: CASSSIDGMSGSFF; cdr3_nt: TGTGCCAGCAGCTCGATCGACGGGATGTCCGGTTCCTTCTTC
clone_size: few; j_call: TRBJ1-5; d_call: NA; v_call: TRBV29-1; cdr3_aa: CSVGGSNQPQHF; cdr3_nt: TGCAGCGTTGGAGGGAGCAATCAGCCCCAGCATTTT
clone_size: NA; j_call: TRBJ2-2; d_call: NA; v_call: TRBV7-6; cdr3_aa: CASSLVPSAGGELFF; cdr3_nt: TGTGCCAGCAGCTTAGTTCCTAGCGCGGGCGGGGAGCTGTTTTTT
clone_size: NA; j_call: TRBJ2-7; d_call: NA; v_call: TRBV7-2; cdr3_aa: CASSFGGGRGYEQYF; cdr3_nt: TGTGCCAGCAGCTTCGGAGGGGGGAGGGGATACGAGCAGTACTTC
clone_size: NA; j_call: TRBJ2-7; d_call: NA; v_call: TRBV18; cdr3_aa: CASSRETGSEQYF; cdr3_nt: TGTGCCAGCTCACGAGAGACGGGTTCCGAGCAGTACTTC
clone_size: NA; j_call: TRBJ2-1; d_call: TRBD1; v_call: TRBV12-5; cdr3_aa: CASGLATGTGVNEQFF; cdr3_nt: TGTGCTAGTGGTCTTGCCACGGGGACAGGAGTAAATGAGCAGTTCTTC
clone_size: NA; j_call: TRBJ2-7; d_call: TRBD1; v_call: TRBV29-1; cdr3_aa: CSVATGTGTLYEQYF; cdr3_nt: TGCAGCGTGGCGACCGGGACAGGGACCCTCTACGAGCAGTACTTC
clone_size: NA; j_call: TRBJ2-5; d_call: TRBD2; v_call: TRBV19; cdr3_aa: CASSPGRGFQETQYF; cdr3_nt: TGTGCCAGTAGTCCCGGGAGGGGATTTCAAGAGACCCAGTACTTC
clone_size: few; j_call: TRBJ2-7; d_call: NA; v_call: TRBV11-2; cdr3_aa: CASSLGKVGSYEQYF; cdr3_nt: TGTGCCAGCAGCTTAGGGAAGGTTGGCTCCTACGAGCAGTACTTC
clone_size: NA; j_call: TRBJ2-3; d_call: TRBD1; v_call: TRBV5-1; cdr3_aa: CASSSGQPTDTQYF; cdr3_nt: TGCGCCAGCAGCTCGGGACAGCCCACAGATACGCAGTATTTT
clone_size: NA; j_call: TRBJ1-1; d_call: TRBD1; v_call: TRBV18; cdr3_aa: CASSPAGTGGNTEAFF; cdr3_nt: TGTGCCAGCTCACCAGCCGGGACAGGGGGCAACACTGAAGCTTTCTTT
clone_size: NA; j_call: TRBJ2-5; d_call: NA; v_call: TRBV19; cdr3_aa: CASSIQGSETQYF; cdr3_nt: TGTGCCAGTAGTATACAGGGTTCGGAGACCCAGTACTTC
clone_size: NA; j_call: TRBJ2-5; d_call: TRBD2; v_call: TRBV4-1; cdr3_aa: CASSRGTSGNQETQYF; cdr3_nt: TGCGCCAGCAGCCGCGGGACTAGCGGGAACCAAGAGACCCAGTACTTC
clone_size: NA; j_call: TRBJ2-7; d_call: NA; v_call: TRBV7-9; cdr3_aa: CASSFGATTTEQYF; cdr3_nt: TGTGCCAGCAGCTTCGGGGCCACCACTACCGAGCAGTACTTC
clone_size: NA; j_call: TRBJ1-2; d_call: TRBD1; v_call: TRBV5-1; cdr3_aa: CASSRRATGQGALEYGYTF; cdr3_nt: TGCGCCAGCAGCCGGAGGGCAACGGGACAGGGGGCGCTGGAGTATGGCTACACCTTC
clone_size: once; j_call: TRBJ2-1; d_call: NA; v_call: TRBV11-3; cdr3_aa: CASSFRLGDEQFF; cdr3_nt: TGTGCCAGCAGCTTCCGACTAGGCGATGAGCAGTTCTTC
clone_size: NA; j_call: TRBJ1-4; d_call: NA; v_call: TRBV4-1; cdr3_aa: CASSQGDFRAVWEKLFF; cdr3_nt: TGCGCCAGCAGCCAGGGGGACTTCAGGGCAGTCTGGGAAAAACTGTTTTTT
clone_size: NA; j_call: TRBJ2-7; d_call: NA; v_call: TRBV5-5; cdr3_aa: CASSLEGGNYEQYF; cdr3_nt: TGTGCCAGCAGCTTGGAAGGCGGTAACTACGAGCAGTACTTC
clone_size: NA; j_call: TRBJ1-3; d_call: NA; v_call: TRBV18; cdr3_aa: CASSPDSGNTIYF; cdr3_nt: TGTGCCAGCTCACCCGACTCTGGAAACACCATATATTTT
clone_size: NA; j_call: TRBJ1-1; d_call: NA; v_call: TRBV19; cdr3_aa: CASSIRRGADTEAFF; cdr3_nt: TGTGCCAGTAGTATCCGCCGAGGGGCCGATACTGAAGCTTTCTTT
clone_size: NA; j_call: TRBJ2-1; d_call: TRBD1; v_call: TRBV6-1; cdr3_aa: CASSDPGQYNEQFF; cdr3_nt: TGTGCCAGCAGTGATCCGGGACAGTACAATGAGCAGTTCTTC
clone_size: NA; j_call: TRBJ2-1; d_call: NA; v_call: TRBV7-7; cdr3_aa: CASSLAAGDEQFF; cdr3_nt: TGTGCTAGCAGCTTAGCTGCAGGCGATGAGCAGTTCTTC
clone_size: NA; j_call: TRBJ1-3; d_call: TRBD1; v_call: TRBV5-1; cdr3_aa: CASSPLDRGSGNTIYF; cdr3_nt: TGCGCCAGCAGCCCCCTGGACAGGGGCTCTGGAAACACCATATATTTT
clone_size: NA; j_call: TRBJ2-5; d_call: NA; v_call: TRBV18; cdr3_aa: CASSHKAQETQYF; cdr3_nt: TGTGCCAGCTCCCACAAGGCCCAAGAGACCCAGTACTTC
clone_size: NA; j_call: TRBJ1-2; d_call: NA; v_call: TRBV28; cdr3_aa: CASSLFGAGVHGYTF; cdr3_nt: TGTGCCAGCAGTTTATTCGGGGCCGGAGTTCATGGCTACACCTTC
clone_size: NA; j_call: TRBJ1-4; d_call: TRBD1; v_call: TRBV5-1; cdr3_aa: CASSFSPDRDEKLFF; cdr3_nt: TGCGCCAGCAGCTTCTCTCCGGACAGGGATGAAAAACTGTTTTTT
clone_size: NA; j_call: TRBJ2-2; d_call: TRBD2; v_call: TRBV18; cdr3_aa: CASSPPGLEGTGELFF; cdr3_nt: TGTGCCAGCTCACCGCCGGGACTAGAGGGCACCGGGGAGCTGTTTTTT
clone_size: NA; j_call: TRBJ2-7; d_call: NA; v_call: TRBV28; cdr3_aa: CASSFRQLYEQYF; cdr3_nt: TGTGCCAGCAGTTTCAGACAGCTCTACGAGCAGTACTTC
clone_size: NA; j_call: TRBJ1-2; d_call: NA; v_call: TRBV19; cdr3_aa: CASSAGTLAGYTF; cdr3_nt: TGTGCCAGTAGTGCCGGGACACTGGCTGGCTACACCTTC